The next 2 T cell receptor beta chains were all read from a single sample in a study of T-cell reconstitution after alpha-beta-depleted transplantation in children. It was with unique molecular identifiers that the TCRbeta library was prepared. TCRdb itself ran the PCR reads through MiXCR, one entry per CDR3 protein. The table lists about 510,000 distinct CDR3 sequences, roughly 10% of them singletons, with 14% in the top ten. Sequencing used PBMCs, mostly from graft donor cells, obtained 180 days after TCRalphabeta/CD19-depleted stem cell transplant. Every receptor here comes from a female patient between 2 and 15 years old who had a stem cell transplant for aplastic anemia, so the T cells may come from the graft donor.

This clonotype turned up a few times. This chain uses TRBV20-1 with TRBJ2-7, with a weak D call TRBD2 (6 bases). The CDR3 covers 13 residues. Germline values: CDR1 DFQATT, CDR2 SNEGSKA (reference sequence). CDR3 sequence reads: CSPGDGDAGEQYF. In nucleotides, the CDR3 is TGCAGCCCGGGGGACGGCGACGCGGGGGAGCAGTACTTC.

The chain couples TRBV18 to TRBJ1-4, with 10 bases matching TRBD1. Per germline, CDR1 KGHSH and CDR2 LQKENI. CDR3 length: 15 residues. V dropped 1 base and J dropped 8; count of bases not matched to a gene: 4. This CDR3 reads CASSPLGQGNEKLFF. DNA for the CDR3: TGTGCCAGCTCACCACTGGGACAGGGGAACGAAAAACTGTTTTTT.